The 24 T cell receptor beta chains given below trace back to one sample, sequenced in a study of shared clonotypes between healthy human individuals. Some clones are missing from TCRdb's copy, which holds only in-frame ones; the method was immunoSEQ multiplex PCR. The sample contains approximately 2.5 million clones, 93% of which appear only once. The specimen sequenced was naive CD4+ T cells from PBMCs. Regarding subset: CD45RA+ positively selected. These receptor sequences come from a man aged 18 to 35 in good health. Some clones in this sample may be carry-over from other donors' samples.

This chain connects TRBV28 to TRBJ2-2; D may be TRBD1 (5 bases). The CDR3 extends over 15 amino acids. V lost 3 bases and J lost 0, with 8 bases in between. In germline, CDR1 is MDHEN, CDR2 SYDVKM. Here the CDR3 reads CASSLAGSNTGELFF. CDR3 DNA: TGTGCCAGCAGTTTGGCAGGGTCGAACACCGGGGAGCTGTTTTTT.

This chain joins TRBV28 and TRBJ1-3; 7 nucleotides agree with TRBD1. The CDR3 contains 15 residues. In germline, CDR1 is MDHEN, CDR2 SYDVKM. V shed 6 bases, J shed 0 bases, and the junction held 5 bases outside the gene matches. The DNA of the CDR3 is TGTGCCAGCAGCAACGGGGACAGCTCTGGAAACACCATATATTTT. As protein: CASSNGDSSGNTIYF.

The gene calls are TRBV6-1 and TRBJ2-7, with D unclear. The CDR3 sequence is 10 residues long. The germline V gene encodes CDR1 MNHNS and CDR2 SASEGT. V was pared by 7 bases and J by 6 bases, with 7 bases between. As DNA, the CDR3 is TGTGCCAGCAAGCTGAGCGAGCAGTACTTC. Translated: CASKLSEQYF.

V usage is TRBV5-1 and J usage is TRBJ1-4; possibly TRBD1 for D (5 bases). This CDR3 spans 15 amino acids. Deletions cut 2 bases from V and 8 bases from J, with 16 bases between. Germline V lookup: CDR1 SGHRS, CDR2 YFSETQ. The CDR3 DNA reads TGCGCCAGCAGCTTCTCCGGGACGCGGCTGGAAAAACTGTTTTTT. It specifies CASSFSGTRLEKLFF.

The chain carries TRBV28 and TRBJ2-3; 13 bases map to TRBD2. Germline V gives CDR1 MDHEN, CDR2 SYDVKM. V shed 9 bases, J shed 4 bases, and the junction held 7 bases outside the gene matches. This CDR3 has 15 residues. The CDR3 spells CASGTSGMWADTQYF. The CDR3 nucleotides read TGTGCCAGTGGGACTAGCGGGATGTGGGCAGATACGCAGTATTTT.

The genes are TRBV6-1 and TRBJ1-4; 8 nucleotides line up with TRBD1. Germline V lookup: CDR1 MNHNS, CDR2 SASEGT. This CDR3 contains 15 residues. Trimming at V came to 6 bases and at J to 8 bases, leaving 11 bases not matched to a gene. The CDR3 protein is CASSPDRVRREKLFF. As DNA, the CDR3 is TGTGCCAGCAGCCCGGACAGGGTGCGGCGAGAAAAACTGTTTTTT.

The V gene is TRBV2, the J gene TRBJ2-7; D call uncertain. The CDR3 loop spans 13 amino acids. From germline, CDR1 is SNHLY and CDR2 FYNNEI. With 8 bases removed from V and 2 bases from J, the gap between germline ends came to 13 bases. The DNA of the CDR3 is TGTGCCAGCTCAAGGACGGCCCCCTACGAGCAGTACTTC. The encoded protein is CASSRTAPYEQYF.

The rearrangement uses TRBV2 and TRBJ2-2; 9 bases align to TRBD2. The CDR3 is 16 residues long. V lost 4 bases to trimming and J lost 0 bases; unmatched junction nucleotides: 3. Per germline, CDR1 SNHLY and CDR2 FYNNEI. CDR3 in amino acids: CASSVSSGTNTGELFF. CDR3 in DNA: TGTGCCAGCAGTGTGTCTAGCGGGACGAACACCGGGGAGCTGTTTTTT.

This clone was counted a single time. CDR3 nucleotide sequence: TGTGCCAGCAGTCCACCGGGACAGGGAAGGAATGAGCAGTTCTTC. Its translation: CASSPPGQGRNEQFF. This chain connects TRBV6-1 to TRBJ2-1, with 9 bases aligning to TRBD1. J gave up 7 bases and V 5 bases, and 9 bases lay outside the gene matches. CDR3 size: 15 residues. Germline-derived CDR1 and CDR2 are MNHNS and SASEGT.

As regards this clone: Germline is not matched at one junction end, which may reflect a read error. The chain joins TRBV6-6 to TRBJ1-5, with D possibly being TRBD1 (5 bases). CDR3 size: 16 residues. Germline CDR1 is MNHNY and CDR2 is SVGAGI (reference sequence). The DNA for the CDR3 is TGTGCCAGCAGATACTCGACAGTCAATAGCAATCAGCCCCAGCATTTT. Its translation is CASRYSTVNSNQPQHF.

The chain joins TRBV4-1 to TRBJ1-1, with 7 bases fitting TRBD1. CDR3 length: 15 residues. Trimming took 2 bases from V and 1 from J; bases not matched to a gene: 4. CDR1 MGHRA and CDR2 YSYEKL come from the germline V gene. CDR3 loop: CASSQTGTENTEAFF. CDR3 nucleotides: TGCGCCAGCAGCCAAACCGGGACAGAGAACACTGAAGCTTTCTTT.

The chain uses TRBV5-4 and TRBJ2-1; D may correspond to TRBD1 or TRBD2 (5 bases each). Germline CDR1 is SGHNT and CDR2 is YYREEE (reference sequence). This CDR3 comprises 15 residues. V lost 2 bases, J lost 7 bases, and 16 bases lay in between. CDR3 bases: TGTGCCAGCAGCTTATCGGGACGTCCGGAGAATGAGCAGTTCTTC. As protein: CASSLSGRPENEQFF.

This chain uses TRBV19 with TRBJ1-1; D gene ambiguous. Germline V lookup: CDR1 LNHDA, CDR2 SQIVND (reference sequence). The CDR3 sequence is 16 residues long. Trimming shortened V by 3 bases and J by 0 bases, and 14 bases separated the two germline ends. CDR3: CASSISVAGMNTEAFF. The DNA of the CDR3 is TGTGCCAGTAGTATTAGTGTGGCAGGAATGAACACTGAAGCTTTCTTT.

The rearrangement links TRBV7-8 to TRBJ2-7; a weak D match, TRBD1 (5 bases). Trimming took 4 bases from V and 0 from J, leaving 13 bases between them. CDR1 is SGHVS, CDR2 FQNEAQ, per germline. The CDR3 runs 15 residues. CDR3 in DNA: TGTGCCAGCAGCTGGGGCAGGGCCAGCTCCTACGAGCAGTACTTC. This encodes CASSWGRASSYEQYF.

The CDR3 bases are TGTGCCAGCAGCTCTCTACCCCTCCACTTT. This encodes CASSSLPLHF. The chain uses TRBV11-3 and TRBJ1-6; D is uncertain. The V and J ends lost 4 bases and 12 bases respectively, with 4 bases between them. Germline V CDR1 and CDR2: SGHNT, YENEEA. CDR3 length equals 10 residues.

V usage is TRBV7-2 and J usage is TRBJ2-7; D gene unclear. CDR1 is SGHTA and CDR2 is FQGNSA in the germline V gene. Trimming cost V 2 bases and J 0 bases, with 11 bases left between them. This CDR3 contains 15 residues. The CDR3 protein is CASSLSVGYSYEQYF. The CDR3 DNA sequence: TGTGCCAGCAGCTTATCCGTTGGCTACTCCTACGAGCAGTACTTC.

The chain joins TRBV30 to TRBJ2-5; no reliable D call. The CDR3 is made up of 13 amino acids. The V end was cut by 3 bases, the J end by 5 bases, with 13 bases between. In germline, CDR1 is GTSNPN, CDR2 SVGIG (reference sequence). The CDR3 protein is CAWRTPASETQYF. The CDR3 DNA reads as TGTGCCTGGAGGACACCAGCAAGTGAGACCCAGTACTTC.

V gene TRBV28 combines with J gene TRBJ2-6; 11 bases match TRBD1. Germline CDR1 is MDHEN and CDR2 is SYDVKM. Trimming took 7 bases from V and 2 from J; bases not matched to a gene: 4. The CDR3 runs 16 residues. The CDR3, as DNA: TGTGCCAGCATTGGGGACAGGGGGACTGGGGCCAACGTCCTGACTTTC. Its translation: CASIGDRGTGANVLTF.

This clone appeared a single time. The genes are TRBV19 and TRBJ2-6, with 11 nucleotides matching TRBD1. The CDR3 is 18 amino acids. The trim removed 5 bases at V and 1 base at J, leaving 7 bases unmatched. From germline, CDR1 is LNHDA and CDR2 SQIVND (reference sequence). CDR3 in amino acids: CASSPGQGALSGANVLTF. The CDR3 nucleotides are TGTGCCAGTAGTCCCGGACAGGGGGCGTTATCTGGGGCCAACGTCCTGACTTTC.

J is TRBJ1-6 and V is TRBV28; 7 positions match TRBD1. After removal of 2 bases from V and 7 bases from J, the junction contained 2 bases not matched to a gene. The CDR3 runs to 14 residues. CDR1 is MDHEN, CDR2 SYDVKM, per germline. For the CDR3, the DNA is TGTGCCAGCAGTTTAGGGACAGAGAATTCACCCCTCCACTTT. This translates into CASSLGTENSPLHF.

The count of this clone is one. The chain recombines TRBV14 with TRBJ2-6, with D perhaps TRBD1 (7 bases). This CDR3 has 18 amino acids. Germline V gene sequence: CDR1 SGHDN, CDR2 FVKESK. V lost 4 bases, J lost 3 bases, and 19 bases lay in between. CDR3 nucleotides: TGTGCCAGCAGCCCCTTGGAGGGGGCAGGTAGTGGGGCCAACGTCCTGACTTTC. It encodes CASSPLEGAGSGANVLTF.

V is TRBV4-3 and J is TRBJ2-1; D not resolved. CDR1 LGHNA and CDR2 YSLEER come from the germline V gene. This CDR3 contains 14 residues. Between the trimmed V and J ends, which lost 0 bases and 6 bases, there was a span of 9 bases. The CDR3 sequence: CASSQDLIRNEQFF. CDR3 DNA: TGCGCCAGCAGCCAAGATCTTATCCGCAATGAGCAGTTCTTC.

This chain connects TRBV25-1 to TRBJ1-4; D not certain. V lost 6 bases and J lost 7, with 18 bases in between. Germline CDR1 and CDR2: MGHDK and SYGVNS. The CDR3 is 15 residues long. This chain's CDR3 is CASSPGGTWGEKLFF. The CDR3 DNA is TGTGCCAGCAGCCCTGGAGGCACTTGGGGTGAAAAACTGTTTTTT.

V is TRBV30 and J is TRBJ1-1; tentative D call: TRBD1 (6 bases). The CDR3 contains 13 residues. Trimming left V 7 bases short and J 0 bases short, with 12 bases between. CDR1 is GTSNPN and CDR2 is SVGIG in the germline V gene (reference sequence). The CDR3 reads CALNRVVNTEAFF. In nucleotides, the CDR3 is TGTGCCTTGAACAGGGTAGTGAACACTGAAGCTTTCTTT.